One sample yielded the 17 T cell receptor beta chains listed below, sequenced in a study of cytomegalovirus exposure and HLA in healthy donors. Vbeta (60) and Jbeta (13) primers were used in the PCR. Assay: immunoSEQ multiplex PCR; the TCRdb copy retains only in-frame clones and omits some. Counted here are roughly 100,000 clones, 60% to 80% occurring once; the ten biggest clones make up roughly 2.8%. The specimen was PBMCs. These receptors originate from a female donor in good health and CMV-seronegative.

The chain has TRBV19 and TRBJ2-2, with 9 bases fitting TRBD2. The germline V gene has CDR1 LNHDA and CDR2 SQIVND (reference sequence). V shed 8 bases, J shed 1 base, and the junction held 5 bases outside the gene matches. The CDR3 is made up of 15 amino acids. The CDR3 DNA follows: TGTGCCAGTTTCTCAGCGGGAGGGAACACCGGGGAGCTGTTTTTT. It yields the protein CASFSAGGNTGELFF.

V and J are TRBV25-1 and TRBJ2-3, with D tentatively TRBD2 (6 bases). V was shortened by 7 bases and J by 2 bases, with 16 bases between the two germline ends. CDR3 length: 15 amino acids. The V gene's germline CDR1 is MGHDK and CDR2 SYGVNS. Written as DNA, the CDR3 is TGTGCCAGCATCCCCGGGACTGATTCCACAGATACGCAGTATTTT. Its protein is CASIPGTDSTDTQYF.

This clone has just one count. This chain's CDR3 is CASSKFRRGQGVGGELFF. The CDR3 DNA follows: TGTGCCAGCAGCAAGTTTCGGCGCGGACAGGGGGTGGGCGGGGAGCTGTTTTTT. This chain uses TRBV27 with TRBJ2-2, with TRBD1 matching 10 bases. The germline gives CDR1 MNHEY, CDR2 SMNVEV (reference sequence). The CDR3 length is 18 residues. V gave up 6 bases and J gave up 7 bases; unmatched junction bases: 17.

This sequence joins TRBV28 and TRBJ1-4; D ambiguous. The CDR3 loop spans 13 amino acids. Germline V CDR1 and CDR2: MDHEN, SYDVKM. With 4 bases removed from V and 8 bases from J, the gap between germline ends came to 11 bases. CDR3 nucleotides: TGTGCCAGCAGTTCTGGCAGGCCCGAAAAACTGTTTTTT. Protein product: CASSSGRPEKLFF.

On this clone itself: Relative to the germline gene, one junction end is altered; a read error may explain this. The genes are TRBV5-6 and TRBJ1-1, with 10 bases fitting TRBD1. Germline V CDR1 and CDR2: SGHDT, YYEEEE. The CDR3 is made up of 16 amino acids. The DNA for the CDR3 is TGTGCCAGCAGCATCGGACAGGGGGGGCCGAACACTGAAGCTTCCTTT. It yields the protein CASSIGQGGPNTEASF.

The genes are TRBV14 and TRBJ2-1; perhaps TRBD2 as D (6 bases). Trimming shortened V by 4 bases and J by 11 bases, and 15 bases separated the two germline ends. The CDR3 contains 13 residues. The germline V gene encodes CDR1 SGHDN and CDR2 FVKESK. The CDR3 loop reads CASSRGPAGQQFF. The DNA of the CDR3 is TGTGCCAGCAGCCGCGGACCTGCGGGGCAGCAGTTCTTC. Combining the CDR3 with reference TRBV14 and TRBJ2-1 gives the whole variable domain EAGVTQFPSHSVIEKGQTVTLRCDPISGHDNLYWYRRVMGKEIKFLLHFVKESKQDESGMPNNRFLAERTGGTYSTLKVQPAELEDSGVYFCASSRGPAGQQFFGPGTRLTVL.

The gene calls are TRBV6-1 and TRBJ1-1, with 7 nucleotides matching TRBD1. The CDR3 has 12 amino acids. Germline CDR1 reads MNHNS; CDR2 reads SASEGT. The junction had 2 bases not matched to a gene; V was cut back by 2 bases and J by 8 bases. Here the CDR3 DNA reads TGTGCCAGCAGTGAACAGACAGGGGAAGCTTTCTTT. It yields the protein CASSEQTGEAFF.

This CDR3 is CASSGQFDEKLFF. CDR3 sequence (DNA): TGTGCCAGCAGCGGACAATTCGATGAAAAACTGTTTTTT. The chain combines TRBV6-1 with TRBJ1-4; the D gene is possibly TRBD1 (5 bases). Trimming took off 6 bases at V and 6 bases at J, with 11 bases between the two ends. Germline V gene data show CDR1 as MNHNS and CDR2 as SASEGT. The CDR3 has 13 residues.

The chain links TRBV10-3 to TRBJ1-1, with D perhaps matching TRBD1 (5 bases). The CDR3 is 13 residues long. The V end lost 3 bases, the J end lost 10 bases, and 15 bases lay between the germline ends. Germline V lookup: CDR1 ENHRY, CDR2 SYGVKD. The CDR3 loop reads CAISDKGSGRAFF. The CDR3 DNA reads TGTGCCATCAGTGACAAGGGGTCGGGTAGAGCTTTCTTT.

The chain uses TRBV5-6 and TRBJ2-1; D is unclear. CDR1 and CDR2 (germline): SGHDT, YYEEEE. CDR3 length: 18 amino acids. With 0 bases removed from V and 4 bases from J, the gap between germline ends came to 20 bases. The CDR3 spells CASSLVKQAPTSYNEQFF. In DNA form, the CDR3 reads TGTGCCAGCAGCTTGGTGAAGCAAGCCCCAACTTCGTACAATGAGCAGTTCTTC. Together with reference TRBV5-6 and TRBJ2-1, the CDR3 gives the full variable domain: DAGVTQSPTHLIKTRGQQVTLRCSPKSGHDTVSWYQQALGQGPQFIFQYYEEEERQRGNFPDRFSGHQFPNYSSELNVNALLLGDSALYLCASSLVKQAPTSYNEQFFGPGTRLTVL.

This clone was seen more than once but under ten times. The CDR3 loop reads CATSRGLDVSSGREANEQFF. DNA of the CDR3: TGTGCCACCAGCAGAGGCCTCGATGTGTCAAGCGGGAGGGAGGCCAATGAGCAGTTCTTC. The genes are TRBV15 and TRBJ2-1, with TRBD2 matching over 10 bases. CDR3 length equals 20 residues. Germline-derived CDR1 and CDR2 are LNHNV and YYDKDF (reference sequence). Trimming removed 1 base from V and 6 bases from J; junction bases left unmatched: 18.

This clone was picked up one time. The chain recombines TRBV7-2 with TRBJ2-7; 7 bases are a match to TRBD2. V lost 4 bases and J lost 0; bases outside the gene matches: 6. Germline-derived CDR1 and CDR2 are SGHTA and FQGNSA. This CDR3 has 15 residues. The CDR3 protein is CASSYLGGFSYEQYF. The CDR3 DNA is TGTGCCAGCAGCTACCTGGGAGGGTTCTCCTACGAGCAGTACTTC.

The CDR3 loop reads CASSEELRRPQHF. CDR3 nucleotide sequence: TGTGCCAGCAGTGAGGAGTTAAGGAGGCCCCAGCATTTT. The V gene is TRBV2, the J gene TRBJ1-5, with no clear D. Germline CDR1 SNHLY, CDR2 FYNNEI. This CDR3 is 13 amino acids long. The V gene lost 3 bases and the J gene lost 9 bases, with 12 bases spanning the gap.

This rearrangement joins TRBV6-1 to TRBJ1-1; the D gene is possibly TRBD1 (6 bases). CDR3 length: 15 residues. Germline V CDR1 and CDR2: MNHNS, SASEGT. Trimming removed 4 bases from V and 1 base from J, with 13 bases in between. Written as DNA, the CDR3 is TGTGCCAGCAGTGCCCCGGGACATCGGAACACTGAAGCTTTCTTT. Its protein product is CASSAPGHRNTEAFF.

The sample holds a few counts of this clone. The chain is built from TRBV11-2 and TRBJ2-3, with 9 bases fitting TRBD2. Germline lookup yields CDR1 SGHAT and CDR2 FQNNGV. This CDR3 contains 16 residues. The V and J ends lost 3 bases and 6 bases, in that order; junction bases with no gene match: 10. CDR3 nucleotides: TGTGCCAGCAGCTTTCTAGCGGGATGGGCATCGGATACGCAGTATTTT. It codes for CASSFLAGWASDTQYF.

This clone was seen only once. This chain connects TRBV2 to TRBJ2-3; TRBD2 matches at 8 bases. J lost 8 bases, V lost 7 bases, and 2 bases had no gene match. The CDR3 consists of 11 residues. Germline CDR1 is SNHLY and CDR2 is FYNNEI. The CDR3 spells CASIGGGTQYF. CDR3 nucleotide sequence: TGTGCCAGCATCGGGGGGGGTACGCAGTATTTT.

The chain uses TRBV10-3 and TRBJ2-5; 11 bases line up with TRBD1. The V and J ends lost 4 bases and 4 bases, in that order; junction bases with no gene match: 5. The CDR3 spans 15 residues. CDR1 is ENHRY and CDR2 is SYGVKD in the germline V gene. CDR3 amino acids: CAISGGTGGSETQYF. In DNA, the CDR3 is TGTGCCATCAGTGGGGGGACAGGGGGATCAGAGACCCAGTACTTC.